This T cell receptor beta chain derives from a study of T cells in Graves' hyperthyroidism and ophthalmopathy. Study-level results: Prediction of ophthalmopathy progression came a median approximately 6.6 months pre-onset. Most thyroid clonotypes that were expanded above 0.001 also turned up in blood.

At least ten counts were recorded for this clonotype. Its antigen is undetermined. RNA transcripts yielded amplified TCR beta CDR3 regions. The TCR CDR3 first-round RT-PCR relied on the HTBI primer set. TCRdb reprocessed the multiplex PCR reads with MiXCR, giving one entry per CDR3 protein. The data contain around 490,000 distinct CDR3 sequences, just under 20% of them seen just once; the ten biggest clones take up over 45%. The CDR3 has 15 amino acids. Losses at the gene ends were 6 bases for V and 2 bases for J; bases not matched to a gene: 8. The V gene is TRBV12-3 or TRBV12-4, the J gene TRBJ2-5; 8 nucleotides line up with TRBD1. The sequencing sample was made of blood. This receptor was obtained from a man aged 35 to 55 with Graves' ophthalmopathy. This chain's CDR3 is CASSLRQGIQETQYF. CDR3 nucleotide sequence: TGTGCCAGCAGCCTCAGACAGGGGATACAAGAGACCCAGTACTTC.